Below, 9 T cell receptor beta chains from the same sample are listed, as sequenced in a study of blood T cells in healthy people across ages. Then a second PCR, running roughly 7 to 11 cycles, was carried out with a sample-barcoded 5' primer and a J-beta primer mix. TCRdb re-called the 5' RACE reads with MiXCR, one entry per CDR3 protein. Of 700,000 or so distinct CDR3 sequences in the sample, over 40% were seen once. The specimen was blood. The receptors come from a man older than 75 in good health.

The rearrangement uses TRBV4-3 and TRBJ2-3; 9 bases line up with TRBD2. The ends lost 0 bases at V and 3 bases at J; junction bases unmatched: 7. The CDR3 loop spans 17 amino acids. Germline CDR1 reads LGHNA; CDR2 reads YSLEER. This CDR3 reads CASSQDLLAGPTDTQYF. DNA for the CDR3: TGCGCCAGCAGCCAAGATTTGCTAGCGGGACCAACAGATACGCAGTATTTT.

The genes are TRBV14 and TRBJ1-1; a weak D match, TRBD1 (6 bases). This CDR3 comprises 16 residues. Trimming removed 0 bases from V and 1 base from J, with 12 bases in between. Germline values: CDR1 SGHDN, CDR2 FVKESK. The CDR3 sequence: CASSQEAGVWNTEAFF. DNA of the CDR3: TGTGCCAGCAGCCAAGAGGCAGGGGTGTGGAACACTGAAGCTTTCTTT.

This clonotype has only a few counts. The V gene is TRBV27, the J gene TRBJ1-5; 9 bases align to TRBD1. V gave up 8 bases and J gave up 4 bases; unmatched junction bases: 9. Germline V CDR1 and CDR2: MNHEY, SMNVEV (reference sequence). This CDR3 is built from 15 residues. Here the CDR3 DNA reads TGTGCCAGCGGAATTCCCGGGACAGGGAATCAGCCCCAGCATTTT. This sequence encodes CASGIPGTGNQPQHF.

The CDR3, as DNA: TGTGCCAGCAGTTACAGTAATCGAGGGGGTGAAGCTTTCTTT. It codes for CASSYSNRGGEAFF. This sequence joins TRBV6-2 or TRBV6-3 and TRBJ1-1; a possible D gene is TRBD1 (6 bases). V gave up 2 bases and J gave up 7 bases, with 14 bases separating them. Looked up from germline, CDR1 is MNHEY and CDR2 is SVGEGT. The CDR3 has 14 amino acids.

The chain has TRBV28 and TRBJ2-5, with 9 bases identical to TRBD1. The CDR3 totals 16 residues. After removal of 6 bases from V and 2 bases from J, the junction contained 10 bases not matched to a gene. Looked up from germline, CDR1 is MDHEN and CDR2 is SYDVKM. The CDR3: CASSLIGTGKQETQYF. The CDR3 region has the DNA TGTGCCAGCAGCCTGATCGGGACAGGGAAGCAAGAGACCCAGTACTTC.

The genes are TRBV12-3 or TRBV12-4 and TRBJ1-5; 7 bases are shared with TRBD1. J lost 1 base, V lost 5 bases, and 5 bases had no gene match. The CDR3 has 15 amino acids. As DNA, the CDR3 is TGTGCCAGCAGTGGGGACAGATTAAGCAATCAGCCCCAGCATTTT. Protein sequence: CASSGDRLSNQPQHF.

The sample holds a few counts of this clonotype. The chain has TRBV4-2 and TRBJ2-7; no definite D call. Trimming stripped 0 bases from V and 6 bases from J, with 18 bases between. CDR3 size: 16 residues. Germline V gives CDR1 LGHNA, CDR2 YNFKEQ. The CDR3 DNA sequence: TGTGCCAGCAGCCAAGATCCAGGAGAGACTTTGGGCGAGCAGTACTTC. Translating it yields CASSQDPGETLGEQYF.

This clonotype was observed a few times. This chain joins TRBV20-1 and TRBJ1-2; 9 bases line up with TRBD1. CDR1 is DFQATT, CDR2 SNEGSKA, per germline (reference sequence). The CDR3 has 14 residues. J lost 7 bases, V lost 6 bases, and 12 bases had no gene match. The CDR3 loop reads CSAAGQGRKFGYTF. In DNA form, the CDR3 reads TGCAGTGCAGCAGGACAGGGGCGAAAGTTTGGCTACACCTTC.

In its sample, this clonotype was seen a few times. The chain carries TRBV6-2 or TRBV6-3 and TRBJ1-2; 9 bases are shared with TRBD1. The CDR3 sequence is 17 residues long. J lost 6 bases, V lost 5 bases, and 16 bases had no gene match. CDR1 and CDR2 (germline): MNHEY, SVGEGT. Here the CDR3 reads CASSNPGTGLNMNGYTF. The CDR3 DNA follows: TGTGCCAGCAGTAACCCCGGGACAGGGCTGAATATGAATGGCTACACCTTC.